This T cell receptor beta chain was sequenced during a study of T cells after yellow fever vaccination. For TCR, cDNA came from 5'RACE template switching, which added a universal primer site and UMIs. TCRdb independently ran MiXCR on the 5' RACE reads; one entry per CDR3 protein. The repertoire holds a few hundred thousand distinct CDR3 sequences, with around a sixth as singletons. The CDR3 is 16 residues long. Trimming took 4 bases from V and 2 from J; bases not matched to a gene: 4. Germline-derived CDR1 and CDR2 are SGHRS and YFSETQ. This clonotype was counted only a few times. The chain joins TRBV5-1 to TRBJ2-1, with 12 positions matching TRBD2. The starting material was PBMCs, obtained 4 to 6 days after the first yellow fever vaccination. The clonotype originates from a man younger than 35 who received the YFV17D yellow fever vaccine. The CDR3 region is CASSRTSGATYNEQFF. CDR3 coding DNA: TGCGCCAGCAGCCGGACTAGCGGGGCAACCTACAATGAGCAGTTCTTC.